The table lists the clone carrying this TCR beta chain with a few counts. What it recognizes is unknown. The sample belongs to a study of T cell responses to AZD1222 COVID-19 vaccine. Regarding the study as a whole: The peak T cell response came first, and repertoires were sampled only after it.

Method: immunoSEQ multiplex PCR; TCRdb's copy keeps in-frame clones and lacks some. The repertoire holds 100,000 to 150,000 clones, with around 87% as singletons. Sequencing used peripheral blood, obtained on day 0 of AZD1222 vaccination. This receptor was identified in an adult in good health.

The CDR3 DNA reads as TGTGCCAGCAGTTTAGGAGGGACCCTCTCTGGAAACACCATATATTTT. This codes for CASSLGGTLSGNTIYF. The chain links TRBV28 to TRBJ1-3; the D gene is possibly TRBD1 (5 bases). The CDR3 extends over 16 amino acids. With 2 bases removed from V and 0 bases from J, the gap between germline ends came to 11 bases. Germline lookup yields CDR1 MDHEN and CDR2 SYDVKM.